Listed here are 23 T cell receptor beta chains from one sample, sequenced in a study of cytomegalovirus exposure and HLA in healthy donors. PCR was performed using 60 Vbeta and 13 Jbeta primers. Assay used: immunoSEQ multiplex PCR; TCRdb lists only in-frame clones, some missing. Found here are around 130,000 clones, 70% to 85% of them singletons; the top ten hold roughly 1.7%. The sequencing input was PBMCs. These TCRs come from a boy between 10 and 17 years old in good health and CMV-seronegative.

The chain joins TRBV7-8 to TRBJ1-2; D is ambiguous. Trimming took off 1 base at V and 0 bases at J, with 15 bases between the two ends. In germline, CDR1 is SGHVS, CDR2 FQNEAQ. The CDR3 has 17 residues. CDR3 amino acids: CASSLVGGRLANYGYTF. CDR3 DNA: TGTGCCAGCAGCTTAGTAGGCGGGCGGCTGGCTAACTATGGCTACACCTTC.

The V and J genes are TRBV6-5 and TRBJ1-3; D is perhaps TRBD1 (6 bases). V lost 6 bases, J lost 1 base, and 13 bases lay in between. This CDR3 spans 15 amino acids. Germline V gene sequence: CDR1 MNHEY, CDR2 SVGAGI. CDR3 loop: CASRESRGSGNTIYF. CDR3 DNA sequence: TGTGCCAGCAGGGAATCCAGGGGATCTGGAAACACCATATATTTT.

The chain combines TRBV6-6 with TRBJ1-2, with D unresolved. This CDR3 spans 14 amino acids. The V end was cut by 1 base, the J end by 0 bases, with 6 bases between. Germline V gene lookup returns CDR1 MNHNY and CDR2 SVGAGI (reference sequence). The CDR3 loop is CASSYYPTNYGYTF. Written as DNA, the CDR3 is TGTGCCAGCAGTTACTATCCCACTAACTATGGCTACACCTTC.

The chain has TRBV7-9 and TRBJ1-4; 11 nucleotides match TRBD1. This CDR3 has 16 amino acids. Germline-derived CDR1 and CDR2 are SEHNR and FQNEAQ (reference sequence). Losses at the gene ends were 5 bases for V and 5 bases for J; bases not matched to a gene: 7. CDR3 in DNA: TGTGCCAGCAGCCGTCCCGGGACAGGGGGAAATGAAAAACTGTTTTTT. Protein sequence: CASSRPGTGGNEKLFF. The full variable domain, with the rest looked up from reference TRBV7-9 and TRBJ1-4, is DTGVSQNPRHKITKRGQNVTFRCDPISEHNRLYWYRQTLGQGPEFLTYFQNEAQLEKSRLLSDRFSAERPKGSFSTLEIQRTEQGDSAMYLCASSRPGTGGNEKLFFGSGTQLSVL.

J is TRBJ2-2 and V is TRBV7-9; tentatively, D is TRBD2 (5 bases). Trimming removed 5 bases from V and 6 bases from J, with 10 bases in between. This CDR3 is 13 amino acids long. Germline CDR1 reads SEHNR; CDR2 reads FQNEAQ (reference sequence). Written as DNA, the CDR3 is TGTGCCAGCAGCCAACTAGTTTCCGGGGAGCTGTTTTTT. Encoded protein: CASSQLVSGELFF. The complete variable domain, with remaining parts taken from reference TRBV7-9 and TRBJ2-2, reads DTGVSQNPRHKITKRGQNVTFRCDPISEHNRLYWYRQTLGQGPEFLTYFQNEAQLEKSRLLSDRFSAERPKGSFSTLEIQRTEQGDSAMYLCASSQLVSGELFFGEGSRLTVL.

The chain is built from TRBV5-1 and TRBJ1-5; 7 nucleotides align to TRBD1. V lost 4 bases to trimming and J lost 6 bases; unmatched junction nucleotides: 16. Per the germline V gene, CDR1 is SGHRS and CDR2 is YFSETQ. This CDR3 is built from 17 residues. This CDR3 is CASSKTGETGLGQPQHF. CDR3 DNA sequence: TGCGCCAGCAGCAAAACAGGGGAAACAGGCTTGGGTCAGCCCCAGCATTTT.

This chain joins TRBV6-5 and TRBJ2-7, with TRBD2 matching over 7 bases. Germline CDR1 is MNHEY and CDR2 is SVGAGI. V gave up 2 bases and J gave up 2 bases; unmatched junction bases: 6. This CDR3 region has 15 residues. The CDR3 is CASSYDPSGAYEQYF. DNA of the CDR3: TGTGCCAGCAGTTACGACCCTAGCGGCGCCTACGAGCAGTACTTC.

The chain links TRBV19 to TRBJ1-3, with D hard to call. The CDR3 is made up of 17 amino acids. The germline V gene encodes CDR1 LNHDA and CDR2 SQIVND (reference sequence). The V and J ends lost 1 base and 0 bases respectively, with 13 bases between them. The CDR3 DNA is TGTGCCAGTAGTATAGTCCCAGGTCGGAACTCTGGAAACACCATATATTTT. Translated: CASSIVPGRNSGNTIYF.

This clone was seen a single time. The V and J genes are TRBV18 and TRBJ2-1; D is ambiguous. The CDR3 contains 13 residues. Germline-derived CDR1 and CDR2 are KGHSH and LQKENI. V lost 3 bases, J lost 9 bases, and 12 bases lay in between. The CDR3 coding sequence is TGTGCCAGCTCACCGCCCTTTCCGGGTGAGCAGTTCTTC. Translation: CASSPPFPGEQFF.

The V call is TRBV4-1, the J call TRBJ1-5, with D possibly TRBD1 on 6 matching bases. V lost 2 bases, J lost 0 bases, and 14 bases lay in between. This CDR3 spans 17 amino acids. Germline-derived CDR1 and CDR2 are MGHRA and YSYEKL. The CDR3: CASSQPTGLNSNQPQHF. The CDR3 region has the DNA TGCGCCAGCAGCCAACCTACAGGGTTAAATAGCAATCAGCCCCAGCATTTT.

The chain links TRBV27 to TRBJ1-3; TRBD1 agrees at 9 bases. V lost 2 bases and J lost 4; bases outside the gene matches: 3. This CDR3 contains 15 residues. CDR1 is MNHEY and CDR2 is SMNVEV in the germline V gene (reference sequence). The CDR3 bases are TGTGCCAGCAGTTTAAACAGGGGGCTGGGAAACACCATATATTTT. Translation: CASSLNRGLGNTIYF.

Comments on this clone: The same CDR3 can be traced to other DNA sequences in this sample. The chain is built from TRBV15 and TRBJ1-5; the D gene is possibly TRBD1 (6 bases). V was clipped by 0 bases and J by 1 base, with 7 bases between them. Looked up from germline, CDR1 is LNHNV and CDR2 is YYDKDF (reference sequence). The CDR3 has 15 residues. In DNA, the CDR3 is TGTGCCACCAGCAGAGACAGGGGAAGCAATCAGCCCCAGCATTTT. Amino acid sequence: CATSRDRGSNQPQHF. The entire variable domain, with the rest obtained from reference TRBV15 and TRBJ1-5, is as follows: DAMVIQNPRYQVTQFGKPVTLSCSQTLNHNVMYWYQQKSSQAPKLLFHYYDKDFNNEADTPDNFQSRRPNTSFCFLDIRSPGLGDTAMYLCATSRDRGSNQPQHFGDGTRLSIL.

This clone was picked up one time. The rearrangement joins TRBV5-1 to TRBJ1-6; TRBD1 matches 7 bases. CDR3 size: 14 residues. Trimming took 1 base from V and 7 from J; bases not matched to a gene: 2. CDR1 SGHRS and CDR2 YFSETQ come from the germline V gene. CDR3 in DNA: TGCGCCAGCAGCTTGAGGGGGCAGAATTCACCCCTCCACTTT. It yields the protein CASSLRGQNSPLHF.

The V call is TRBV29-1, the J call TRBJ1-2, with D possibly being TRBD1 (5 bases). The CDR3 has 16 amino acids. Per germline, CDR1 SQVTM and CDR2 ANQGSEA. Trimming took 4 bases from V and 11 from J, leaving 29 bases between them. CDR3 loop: CSVVGGTRDPGWRYTF. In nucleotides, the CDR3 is TGCAGCGTTGTGGGGGGGACGCGGGACCCAGGATGGCGGTACACCTTC.

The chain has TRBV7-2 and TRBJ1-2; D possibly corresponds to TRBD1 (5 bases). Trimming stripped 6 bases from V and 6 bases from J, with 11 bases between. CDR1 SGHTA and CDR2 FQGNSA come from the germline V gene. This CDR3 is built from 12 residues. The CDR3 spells CASRHGGDGYTF. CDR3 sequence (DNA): TGTGCCAGCAGACACGGGGGGGATGGCTACACCTTC. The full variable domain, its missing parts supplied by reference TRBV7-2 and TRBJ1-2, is GAGVSQSPSNKVTEKGKDVELRCDPISGHTALYWYRQSLGQGLEFLIYFQGNSAPDKSGLPSDRFSAERTGGSVSTLTIQRTQQEDSAVYLCASRHGGDGYTFGSGTRLTVV.

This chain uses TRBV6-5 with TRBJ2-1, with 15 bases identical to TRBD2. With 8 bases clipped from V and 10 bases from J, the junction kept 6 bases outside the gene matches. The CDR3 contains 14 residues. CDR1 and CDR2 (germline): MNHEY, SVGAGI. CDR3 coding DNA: TGTGCCAGCGGGGGACTAGCGGGAGGTCGGGAGCAGTTCTTC. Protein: CASGGLAGGREQFF.

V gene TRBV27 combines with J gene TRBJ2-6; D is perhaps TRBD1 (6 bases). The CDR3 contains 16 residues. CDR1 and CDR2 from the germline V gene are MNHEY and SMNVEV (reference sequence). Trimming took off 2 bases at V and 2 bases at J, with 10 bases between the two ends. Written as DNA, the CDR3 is TGTGCCAGCAGTTTAACAGGGATCCCTGGGGCCAACGTCCTGACTTTC. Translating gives CASSLTGIPGANVLTF.

CDR3 in DNA: TGTGCCAGCAGGTCGGGTGGCTATGGCTACACCTTC. This encodes CASRSGGYGYTF. The rearrangement uses TRBV7-9 and TRBJ1-2; D is undetermined. Trimming left V 6 bases short and J 4 bases short, with 9 bases between. The germline V gene has CDR1 SEHNR and CDR2 FQNEAQ (reference sequence). CDR3 length: 12 residues.

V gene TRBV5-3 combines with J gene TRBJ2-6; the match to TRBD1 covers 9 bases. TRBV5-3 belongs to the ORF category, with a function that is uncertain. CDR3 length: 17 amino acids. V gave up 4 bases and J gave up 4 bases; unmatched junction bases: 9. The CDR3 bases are TGTGCCAGAAGCACGGGACAGGGCTTCTCCGGGGCCAACGTCCTGACTTTC. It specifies CARSTGQGFSGANVLTF.

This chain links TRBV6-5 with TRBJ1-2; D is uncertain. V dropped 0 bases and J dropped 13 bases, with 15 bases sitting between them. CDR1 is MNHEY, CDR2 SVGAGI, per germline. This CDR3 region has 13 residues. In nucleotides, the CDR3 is TGTGCCAGCAGTTACTCGATGCGGGCGGAGAGCACCTTC. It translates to CASSYSMRAESTF.

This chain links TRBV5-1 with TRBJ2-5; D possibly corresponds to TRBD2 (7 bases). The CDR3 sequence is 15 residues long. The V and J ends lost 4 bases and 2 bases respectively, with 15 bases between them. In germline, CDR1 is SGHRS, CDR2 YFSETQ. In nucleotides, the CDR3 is TGCGCCAGCAGCGGGGGGGGCGGGGGACAAGAGACCCAGTACTTC. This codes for CASSGGGGGQETQYF.

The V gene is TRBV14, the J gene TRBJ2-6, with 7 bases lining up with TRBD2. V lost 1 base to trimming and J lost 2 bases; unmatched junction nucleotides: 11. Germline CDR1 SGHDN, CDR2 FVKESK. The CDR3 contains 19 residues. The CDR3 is CASSQGPGPRGAGANVLTF. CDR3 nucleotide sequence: TGTGCCAGCAGCCAAGGTCCGGGACCCCGGGGGGCTGGGGCCAACGTCCTGACTTTC.

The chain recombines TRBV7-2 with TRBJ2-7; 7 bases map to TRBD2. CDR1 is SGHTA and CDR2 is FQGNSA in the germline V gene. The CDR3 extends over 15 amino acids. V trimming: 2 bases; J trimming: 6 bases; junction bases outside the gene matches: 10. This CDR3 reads CASSLIGTNPTEQYF. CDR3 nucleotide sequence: TGTGCCAGCAGCTTAATTGGGACTAACCCCACCGAGCAGTACTTC.